Below, 31 T cell receptor beta chains from the same sample are listed, as sequenced in a study of identical twins. TCRdb reanalysed the 5' RACE reads using MiXCR and keeps one entry per CDR3 protein. The sample lists about 570,000 distinct CDR3 sequences, over 8.5% seen once, with 2.5% to 3% in the top ten. This sample also belongs to another study, concerning yellow fever vaccine responses in identical twins.

Material for sequencing was PBMCs. All receptors derive from a woman aged 18-30 years in good health.

The rearrangement uses TRBV20-1 and TRBJ2-1, with TRBD2 identical over 9 bases. V lost 3 bases to trimming and J lost 7 bases; unmatched junction nucleotides: 13. The germline V gene has CDR1 DFQATT and CDR2 SNEGSKA (reference sequence). The CDR3 runs to 16 residues. CDR3 amino acids: CSASDPGLALANEQFF. Written as DNA, the CDR3 is TGCAGTGCTAGTGACCCGGGACTAGCATTAGCGAATGAGCAGTTCTTC.

This chain uses TRBV18 with TRBJ2-1; no clear D gene. This CDR3 has 11 residues. Germline V gene sequence: CDR1 KGHSH, CDR2 LQKENI. Between the trimmed V and J ends, which lost 1 base and 10 bases, there was a span of 5 bases. CDR3 coding DNA: TGTGCCAGCTCACCACAAGACGAGCAGTTCTTC. This translates into CASSPQDEQFF. Looking up the rest from reference TRBV18 and TRBJ2-1 gives the full variable domain: NAGVMQNPRHLVRRRGQEARLRCSPMKGHSHVYWYRQLPEEGLKFMVYLQKENIIDESGMPKERFSAEFPKEGPSILRIQQVVRGDSAAYFCASSPQDEQFFGPGTRLTVL.

This clonotype showed up many times. The gene calls are TRBV29-1 and TRBJ2-2, with D perhaps matching TRBD1 (6 bases). This CDR3 has 13 amino acids. The V gene's germline CDR1 is SQVTM and CDR2 ANQGSEA. V was cut by 4 bases and J by 6 bases, with 12 bases left in between. In nucleotides, the CDR3 is TGCAGCGTTGCTTGGACAGCGGCCGGGGAGCTGTTTTTT. It translates to CSVAWTAAGELFF.

This clonotype was counted between two and nine times. The V gene is TRBV29-1, the J gene TRBJ1-1; no clear D gene. The CDR3 contains 10 residues. Germline V gene data show CDR1 as SQVTM and CDR2 as ANQGSEA. Trimming took off 5 bases at V and 4 bases at J, with 5 bases between the two ends. The CDR3 nucleotides are TGCAGCGTTCTGGTCACTGAAGCTTTCTTT. It codes for CSVLVTEAFF.

The chain is built from TRBV20-1 and TRBJ1-5; D perhaps matches TRBD1 (5 bases). From germline, CDR1 is DFQATT and CDR2 SNEGSKA (reference sequence). This CDR3 is 14 amino acids long. V was cut by 4 bases and J by 3 bases, with 13 bases left in between. CDR3 bases: TGCAGTGCTATCAATCCTGGACACAATCAGCCCCAGCATTTT. Translation gives CSAINPGHNQPQHF.

This clonotype was counted only a few times. The chain carries TRBV29-1 and TRBJ2-1, with D possibly being TRBD2 (5 bases). V dropped 5 bases and J dropped 8 bases, with 10 bases sitting between them. Germline lookup yields CDR1 SQVTM and CDR2 ANQGSEA. This CDR3 spans 11 amino acids. DNA of the CDR3: TGCAGCGTTCTACCCGGGGATGAGCAGTTCTTC. It translates to CSVLPGDEQFF.

This chain connects TRBV6-5 to TRBJ1-2; no reliable D call. From germline, CDR1 is MNHEY and CDR2 SVGAGI. The CDR3 has 12 amino acids. The V end lost 8 bases, the J end lost 0 bases, and 7 bases lay between the germline ends. The CDR3 coding sequence is TGTGCCAGCCTGGGAGCTAACTATGGCTACACCTTC. Translated, it gives CASLGANYGYTF.

The gene calls are TRBV12-3 or TRBV12-4 and TRBJ2-6, with 7 bases fitting TRBD1. The CDR3 consists of 18 residues. The trim removed 7 bases at V and 0 bases at J, leaving 12 bases unmatched. This CDR3 is CASTNPGGPSSGANVLTF. Here the CDR3 DNA reads TGTGCCAGCACAAACCCAGGGGGACCTAGCTCTGGGGCCAACGTCCTGACTTTC.

A word on this clonotype: Compared with germline, one end of the junction differs, possibly owing to a read error. The rearrangement uses TRBV12-3 or TRBV12-4 and TRBJ1-5; D not certain. CDR3 length equals 14 residues. In nucleotides, the CDR3 is TGTGCCAGCAGTTTAGGTTATAGCAATCAGCTCCAGCATTTT. Its translation: CASSLGYSNQLQHF.

The V call is TRBV28, the J call TRBJ2-7, with 7 bases aligning to TRBD1. J gave up 3 bases and V 6 bases, and 8 bases lay outside the gene matches. The CDR3 spans 14 residues. CDR1 MDHEN and CDR2 SYDVKM come from the germline V gene. CDR3 nucleotide sequence: TGTGCCAGCAGCATCACCGACAGGGACTACGAGCAGTACTTC. It specifies CASSITDRDYEQYF.

This clonotype has ten or more counts. The gene calls are TRBV2 and TRBJ2-1; TRBD2 matches 12 bases. The CDR3 totals 15 residues. The J segment lost 6 bases and the V segment lost 3 bases, leaving 3 bases of the junction unmatched. Germline CDR1 and CDR2: SNHLY and FYNNEI. Here the CDR3 reads CASSEGLAGLNEQFF. The CDR3 DNA is TGTGCCAGCAGTGAGGGACTAGCGGGCCTCAATGAGCAGTTCTTC.

This clonotype has a handful of counts. V and J are TRBV29-1 and TRBJ2-5; 8 bases are a match to TRBD2. The germline V gene has CDR1 SQVTM and CDR2 ANQGSEA. The CDR3 totals 14 residues. Germline trimming cut 6 bases from V and 3 bases from J; bases unmatched to any gene: 9. As DNA, the CDR3 is TGCAGCGTCACCAGCGGGAGTTGGGAAGAGACCCAGTACTTC. It yields the protein CSVTSGSWEETQYF.

CDR3 nucleotide sequence: TGCAGTGCAGAAGACAGGGATCGGTTGACCGGGGAGCTGTTTTTT. Translating it yields CSAEDRDRLTGELFF. The chain recombines TRBV20-1 with TRBJ2-2; TRBD1 matches 7 bases. V shed 6 bases and J 5 bases; nucleotides not matched to a gene: 12. This CDR3 is built from 15 residues. Germline V gene data show CDR1 as DFQATT and CDR2 as SNEGSKA (reference sequence).

This rearrangement joins TRBV27 to TRBJ2-7; no clear D. Germline assignment: CDR1 MNHEY and CDR2 SMNVEV (reference sequence). The CDR3 runs to 13 residues. V gave up 7 bases and J gave up 7 bases, with 17 bases separating them. The CDR3 DNA sequence: TGTGCCAGCAAGACGGGTTCCTGGGCTGAGCAGTACTTC. Protein: CASKTGSWAEQYF.

This clonotype was detected a few times. The chain recombines TRBV6-2 or TRBV6-3 with TRBJ2-2, with TRBD2 identical over 9 bases. The germline V gene has CDR1 MNHEY and CDR2 SVGEGT. Trimming removed 4 bases from V and 6 bases from J; junction bases left unmatched: 6. The CDR3 runs 15 residues. The CDR3 region has the DNA TGTGCCAGCAGTTCCTCTAGCGGGGCCCCCGGGGAGCTGTTTTTT. Its translation is CASSSSSGAPGELFF.

Ten or more counts support this clonotype. The genes are TRBV30 and TRBJ1-1; unclear D gene. This CDR3 contains 12 residues. V was clipped by 3 bases and J by 6 bases, with 11 bases between them. Germline V gives CDR1 GTSNPN, CDR2 SVGIG (reference sequence). The CDR3 DNA follows: TGTGCCTGGAGACAAGGGATCCCTGAAGCTTTCTTT. Translation: CAWRQGIPEAFF.

The CDR3 loop is CASSPPGTGLYEQFF. The CDR3 bases are TGTGCCAGCTCACCACCCGGGACAGGGCTCTATGAGCAGTTCTTC. The genes are TRBV18 and TRBJ2-1; 9 bases are a match to TRBD1. After removal of 0 bases from V and 8 bases from J, the junction contained 5 bases not matched to a gene. This CDR3 has 15 amino acids. Per germline, CDR1 KGHSH and CDR2 LQKENI.

This chain connects TRBV3-1 to TRBJ2-5; D is ambiguous. The CDR3 runs 14 residues. Germline V gene sequence: CDR1 LGHDT, CDR2 YNNKEL (reference sequence). Trimming stripped 3 bases from V and 2 bases from J, with 10 bases between. CDR3 bases: TGTGCCAGCAGCCAGCTAGGTTATCAAGAGACCCAGTACTTC. This encodes CASSQLGYQETQYF.

On this clonotype: Since a much larger clone is just one base distant, this may be a read error. The gene calls are TRBV7-2 and TRBJ2-5, with 7 positions matching TRBD1. The trim removed 5 bases at V and 1 base at J, leaving 4 bases unmatched. The CDR3 contains 14 residues. Germline CDR1 and CDR2: SGHTA and FQGNSA. CDR3 DNA: TGTGCCAGCAGCCGCGACAGGGTCCAAGAGACCCAGTACTTC. This sequence encodes CASSRDRVQETQYF.

The sample holds a few counts of this clonotype. This chain connects TRBV6-1 to TRBJ2-5; no reliable D call. Trimming shortened V by 5 bases and J by 1 base, and 14 bases separated the two germline ends. Per the germline V gene, CDR1 is MNHNS and CDR2 is SASEGT. This CDR3 region has 15 residues. In DNA form, the CDR3 reads TGTGCCAGCAGTCCGTTGGTCCTGTCCCAAGAGACCCAGTACTTC. Residues: CASSPLVLSQETQYF.

In its sample, this clonotype was seen many times. This chain joins TRBV6-5 and TRBJ2-7; D may be TRBD1 or TRBD2 (5 bases each). Trimming removed 6 bases at V and 1 base at J, with 13 bases between. From germline, CDR1 is MNHEY and CDR2 SVGAGI. This CDR3 region has 14 residues. The CDR3 DNA sequence: TGTGCCAGCAGCTCTCGGGACCGTTCCTACGAGCAGTACTTC. This translates into CASSSRDRSYEQYF.

This clonotype appeared once. The chain employs TRBV6-1 and TRBJ1-6; the D is unclear. Between the trimmed V and J ends, which lost 5 bases and 0 bases, there was a span of 11 bases. This CDR3 has 16 residues. Germline V CDR1 and CDR2: MNHNS, SASEGT. The chain's CDR3 is CASSIEGSSYNSPLHF. The CDR3 DNA reads TGTGCCAGCAGTATAGAAGGCAGCTCCTATAATTCACCCCTCCACTTT.

The gene calls are TRBV4-3 and TRBJ2-7, with 13 bases aligning to TRBD2. Germline trimming cut 3 bases from V and 2 bases from J; bases unmatched to any gene: 13. Germline CDR1 LGHNA, CDR2 YSLEER. The CDR3 is 19 residues long. This chain's CDR3 is CASSQGLAGLGSGAYEQYF. The CDR3 region has the DNA TGCGCCAGCAGCCAGGGACTAGCGGGACTGGGGAGTGGGGCCTACGAGCAGTACTTC.

This clonotype was seen at least ten times. The V and J genes are TRBV12-3 or TRBV12-4 and TRBJ2-3; perhaps D is TRBD1 or TRBD2 (5 bases each). The CDR3 spans 15 residues. The V end was cut by 2 bases, the J end by 0 bases, with 9 bases between. CDR3: CASSLSGQSTDTQYF. The CDR3 nucleotides read TGTGCCAGCAGTTTATCGGGGCAAAGCACAGATACGCAGTATTTT.

This clonotype was seen ten or more times. This chain connects TRBV11-3 to TRBJ2-2; tentatively, D is TRBD1 (5 bases). Germline CDR1 SGHNT, CDR2 YENEEA. The CDR3 runs 16 residues. Trimming shortened V by 1 base and J by 1 base, and 10 bases separated the two germline ends. CDR3 sequence: CASSLGTRGNTGELFF. CDR3 in DNA: TGTGCCAGCAGCTTAGGGACAAGAGGGAACACCGGGGAGCTGTTTTTT. The whole variable domain, remainder taken from reference TRBV11-3 and TRBJ2-2, is EAGVVQSPRYKIIEKKQPVAFWCNPISGHNTLYWYLQNLGQGPELLIRYENEEAVDDSQLPKDRFSAERLKGVDSTLKIQPAELGDSAVYLCASSLGTRGNTGELFFGEGSRLTVL.

V and J are TRBV5-1 and TRBJ2-6, with TRBD1 as a possible D gene (6 bases). V was shortened by 7 bases and J by 0 bases, with 17 bases between the two germline ends. From germline, CDR1 is SGHRS and CDR2 YFSETQ. This CDR3 is built from 17 residues. CDR3 residues: CASGVGTSASGANVLTF. As DNA, the CDR3 is TGCGCCAGCGGGGTAGGGACATCTGCCTCTGGGGCCAACGTCCTGACTTTC.

This clonotype was observed a few times. This rearrangement joins TRBV20-1 to TRBJ2-7; D may be TRBD2 (6 bases). V lost 0 bases and J 3 bases, leaving 21 bases between the germline ends. There are 17 residues in the CDR3. Germline V gene sequence: CDR1 DFQATT, CDR2 SNEGSKA (reference sequence). The CDR3 region has the DNA TGCAGTGCTAGAGATGGGGGAGGTCAGGTCTCTCGCTACGAGCAGTACTTC. Its translation: CSARDGGGQVSRYEQYF.

A note on this clonotype: A read error may explain this, as a much larger clone is one base away. This chain connects TRBV24-1 to TRBJ2-3; D is perhaps TRBD1 (5 bases). CDR1 and CDR2 (germline): KGHDR, SFDVKD. CDR3 length: 15 residues. Trimming took off 5 bases at V and 3 bases at J, with 14 bases between the two ends. The CDR3 region is CATSGARVRTDTQYF. The CDR3 DNA reads TGTGCCACCAGTGGAGCCAGGGTTCGAACAGATACGCAGTATTTT.

This clonotype occurred many times. This chain links TRBV28 with TRBJ2-1; possibly TRBD1 for D (5 bases). The CDR3 loop spans 18 amino acids. The V and J ends lost 2 bases and 7 bases respectively, with 24 bases between them. Germline V gene sequence: CDR1 MDHEN, CDR2 SYDVKM. CDR3 DNA: TGTGCCAGCAGTTTAGCCCCCCCACAGGCCTGGGGTCATAATGAGCAGTTCTTC. The encoded protein is CASSLAPPQAWGHNEQFF.

J is TRBJ2-7 and V is TRBV10-3; D gene ambiguous. The V gene's germline CDR1 is ENHRY and CDR2 SYGVKD. The V gene lost 2 bases and the J gene lost 3 bases, with 8 bases spanning the gap. This CDR3 comprises 13 residues. The DNA of the CDR3 is TGTGCCATCAGTGAGGGTAAATTCTACGAGCAGTACTTC. It encodes CAISEGKFYEQYF.

The V gene is TRBV30, the J gene TRBJ2-1; D unclear. The germline gives CDR1 GTSNPN, CDR2 SVGIG (reference sequence). This CDR3 has 10 amino acids. The ends were cut back, 5 bases at V and 8 bases at J, with 7 bases in the middle. CDR3 bases: TGTGCCTGGGGTGGGGATGAGCAGTTCTTC. Translation gives CAWGGDEQFF.